This T cell receptor beta chain came from a study of T cell changes during pregnancy in multiple sclerosis. Measured with immunoSEQ multiplex PCR; TCRdb has only the in-frame clones, and not every one. The data show roughly 65,000 clones, with about 90% seen just once and approximately 1.5% held by the top ten. The V gene's germline CDR1 is SQVTM and CDR2 ANQGSEA. J was trimmed by 5 bases and V by 1 base; bases with no gene match: 4. The CDR3 totals 13 residues. The rearrangement uses TRBV29-1 and TRBJ2-5; 7 bases agree with TRBD2. The clonotype originates from a female donor in good health, enrolled as a control in a pregnancy study. Material: peripheral blood, obtained in the third trimester of pregnancy. As DNA, the CDR3 is TGCAGCGTTGAAGGGACTAGGGAGGAGACCCAGTACTTC. Its protein product is CSVEGTREETQYF.